This is a list of T cell receptor beta chains from one sample in a study of blood T cell repertoires in COVID-19. Sequencing was performed with immunoSEQ multiplex PCR; in TCRdb, only in-frame clones are kept and a portion is missing. The sample carries 350,000 to 450,000 clones, over 75% recorded once. The sample taken for sequencing was peripheral blood. Source of these receptors: a woman in her sixties with COVID-19, enrolled during active disease. CDR3s include the opening cysteine and the closing phenylalanine or tryptophan. A D gene is named only where the DNA matches it firmly. Expanded clones get a size class; other rows say once, few or many, or leave the size out.

clone size,J gene,V gene,D gene,CDR3 protein,CDR3 DNA
once,TRBJ2-7,TRBV19,TRBD1,CASSIRDRSYEQYF,TGTGCCAGTAGTATCCGGGACAGAAGCTACGAGCAGTACTTC
-,TRBJ1-2,TRBV5-4,-,CASSKPGAPYGYTF,TGTGCCAGCAGCAAGCCAGGGGCCCCCTATGGCTACACCTTC
once,TRBJ1-1,TRBV5-1,-,CASSLAGYGGNTEAFF,TGCGCCAGCAGCTTGGCGGGGTACGGGGGGAACACTGAAGCTTTCTTT
-,TRBJ2-1,TRBV7-9,-,CASSLGDLVNEQFF,TGTGCCAGCAGCCTAGGGGACTTGGTCAATGAGCAGTTCTTC
-,TRBJ2-5,TRBV2,-,CASTYRGTETQYF,TGTGCCAGCACTTATAGGGGTACAGAGACCCAGTACTTC
-,TRBJ2-2,TRBV5-1,-,CASSLGTGNTGELFF,TGCGCCAGCAGCCTGGGCACAGGGAACACCGGGGAGCTGTTTTTT
-,TRBJ1-2,TRBV5-4,TRBD1,CASSLPTGTGTVYGYTF,TGTGCCAGCAGCTTGCCTACCGGGACAGGGACCGTCTATGGCTACACCTTC
-,TRBJ1-6,TRBV5-1,-,CASSLGTAEGIPLHF,TGCGCCAGCAGCTTGGGGACAGCCGAGGGGATTCCCCTCCACTTT
-,TRBJ1-4,TRBV28,TRBD1,CASYRTGTNEKLFF,TGTGCCAGCTACCGGACAGGCACTAATGAAAAACTGTTTTTT
-,TRBJ2-3,TRBV9,TRBD1,CASSGQGSPDTQYF,TGTGCCAGCAGCGGACAGGGTTCCCCAGATACGCAGTATTTT
few,TRBJ2-1,TRBV10-3,-,CASSGGAGNEQFF,TGTGCCAGTTCGGGCGGGGCTGGGAATGAGCAGTTCTTC
-,TRBJ1-2,TRBV11-2,-,CASSFKPGQSYGYTF,TGTGCCAGCAGCTTCAAACCTGGACAGTCCTATGGCTACACCTTC
-,TRBJ1-2,TRBV3-1/TRBV3-2,TRBD1,CASRPRQGANYGYTF,TGTGCCAGCAGACCAAGACAGGGCGCTAACTATGGCTACACCTTC
-,TRBJ2-3,TRBV6-2/TRBV6-3,TRBD2,CASSYPLAGGRSTDTQYF,TGTGCCAGCAGTTACCCCCTAGCGGGGGGGCGGAGCACAGATACGCAGTATTTT
-,TRBJ1-3,TRBV3-1/TRBV3-2,-,CASSEAGLGPGNTIYF,TGTGCCAGCAGCGAGGCAGGGCTTGGACCTGGAAACACCATATATTTT
-,TRBJ2-2,TRBV7-9,-,CASRSTNTGELFF,TGTGCCAGCAGGTCGACTAACACCGGGGAGCTGTTTTTT
-,TRBJ1-2,TRBV19,TRBD1,CATESWDSYGYTF,TGTGCCACCGAGAGTTGGGACAGCTATGGCTACACCTTC
-,TRBJ2-7,TRBV9,TRBD2,CASSPSGTPYEQYF,TGTGCCAGCAGCCCTAGCGGGACCCCATACGAGCAGTACTTC
-,TRBJ2-7,TRBV3-1/TRBV3-2,TRBD2,CASSQVAGDYEQYF,TGTGCCAGCAGCCAGGTAGCGGGCGACTACGAGCAGTACTTC
once,TRBJ1-2,TRBV9,-,CASSAGSTTNYGYTF,TGTGCCAGCAGCGCGGGATCCACCACTAACTATGGCTACACCTTC